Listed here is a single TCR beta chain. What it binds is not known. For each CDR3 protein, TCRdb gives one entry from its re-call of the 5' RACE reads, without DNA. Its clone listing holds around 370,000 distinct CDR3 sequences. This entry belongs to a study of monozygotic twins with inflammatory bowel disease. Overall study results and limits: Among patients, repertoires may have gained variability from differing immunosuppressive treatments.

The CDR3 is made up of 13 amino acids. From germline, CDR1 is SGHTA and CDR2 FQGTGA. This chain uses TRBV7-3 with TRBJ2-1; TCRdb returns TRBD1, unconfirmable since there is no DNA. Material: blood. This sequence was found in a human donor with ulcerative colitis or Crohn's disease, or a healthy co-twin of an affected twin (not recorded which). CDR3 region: CASSGGDYNEQFF.